Each of the 23 T cell receptor beta chains below was sequenced from the same sample in a study of T cell responses to AZD1222 COVID-19 vaccine. Repertoires were generated with immunoSEQ multiplex PCR, while TCRdb's copy carries only in-frame clones and drops some. The sample has around 120,000 clones; 88% are singletons. Sequencing was performed on peripheral blood, taken on day 0 of MenACWY control vaccination. Every receptor here comes from an adult in good health.

This clone was detected only once. It is likely a read error: a sequence one base away is far more abundant. This chain links TRBV6-5 with TRBJ1-5; TRBD1 is a possible D gene (5 bases). The CDR3 covers 13 residues. Per germline, CDR1 MNHEY and CDR2 SVGAGI. The CDR3, as DNA: TGTGCCAGCAGTTACCAAGGGGCTCAGCCCCTGCATTTT. This translates into CASSYQGAQPLHF.

The chain couples TRBV29-1 to TRBJ2-7; D not resolved. This CDR3 comprises 12 residues. The V end was cut by 4 bases, the J end by 2 bases, with 9 bases between. The germline CDR1 and CDR2 sequences are SQVTM and ANQGSEA. This chain's CDR3 is CSVGWRTYEQYF. CDR3 nucleotide sequence: TGCAGCGTTGGTTGGCGAACCTACGAGCAGTACTTC.

The V gene is TRBV28, the J gene TRBJ2-7; 15 bases align to TRBD2. The germline V gene encodes CDR1 MDHEN and CDR2 SYDVKM. The CDR3 contains 16 residues. The V segment lost 3 bases and the J segment 4 bases; nucleotides outside the gene matches: 4. The CDR3 loop reads CASSLGTSGRTYEQYF. DNA for the CDR3: TGTGCCAGCAGTTTGGGGACTAGCGGGAGGACGTACGAGCAGTACTTC.

The chain employs TRBV19 and TRBJ2-7; possibly TRBD2 for D (6 bases). CDR1 is LNHDA and CDR2 is SQIVND in the germline V gene (reference sequence). Trimming left V 3 bases short and J 5 bases short, with 14 bases between. The CDR3 consists of 14 residues. This chain's CDR3 is CASSIRPEGNEQYF. The CDR3 coding sequence is TGTGCCAGTAGTATCCGGCCGGAGGGGAACGAGCAGTACTTC.

V usage is TRBV6-5 and J usage is TRBJ1-2; D remains unclear. This CDR3 has 13 amino acids. Trimming removed 4 bases from V and 3 bases from J, with 9 bases in between. Germline V gene data show CDR1 as MNHEY and CDR2 as SVGAGI. CDR3 region: CASSSVDYYGYTF. The CDR3 nucleotides read TGTGCCAGCAGTTCCGTAGACTACTATGGCTACACCTTC.

The chain employs TRBV3-1 (or the pseudogene TRBV3-2) and TRBJ1-1; D ambiguous. The CDR3 covers 13 residues. The ends were cut back, 2 bases at V and 7 bases at J, with 11 bases in the middle. Germline values: CDR1 LGHDT, CDR2 YNNKEL (reference sequence). The CDR3 loop is CASSQSVRGEAFF. In DNA form, the CDR3 reads TGTGCCAGCAGCCAATCGGTCCGAGGTGAAGCTTTCTTT.

The CDR3 protein is CASSEGAVRGTEAFF. DNA for the CDR3: TGTGCCAGCAGTGAAGGGGCCGTTCGTGGCACTGAAGCTTTCTTT. V usage is TRBV2 and J usage is TRBJ1-1; unclear D gene. V was clipped by 1 base and J by 4 bases, with 13 bases between them. The CDR3 has 15 residues. Germline lookup yields CDR1 SNHLY and CDR2 FYNNEI.

This chain uses TRBV11-1 with TRBJ2-1, with TRBD2 as a possible D gene (5 bases). This CDR3 comprises 15 residues. V lost 5 bases and J 2 bases, leaving 13 bases between the germline ends. The V gene's germline CDR1 is SGHAT and CDR2 FQDESV (reference sequence). The CDR3 region has the DNA TGTGCCAGCAGCCTGAGGGCGAATGCCTACAATGAGCAGTTCTTC. Protein sequence: CASSLRANAYNEQFF.

The chain uses TRBV7-3 and TRBJ1-5, with 7 bases fitting TRBD1. The ends lost 4 bases at V and 5 bases at J; junction bases unmatched: 8. CDR1 and CDR2 from the germline V gene are SGHTA and FQGTGA. This CDR3 is built from 15 residues. Here the CDR3 reads CASSSGRGRDQPQHF. The CDR3 region has the DNA TGTGCCAGCAGCTCCGGGAGGGGGCGAGATCAGCCCCAGCATTTT. Supplemented by reference TRBV7-3 and TRBJ1-5, the full variable domain reads GAGVSQTPSNKVTEKGKYVELRCDPISGHTALYWYRQSLGQGPEFLIYFQGTGAADDSGLPNDRFFAVRPEGSVSTLKIQRTERGDSAVYLCASSSGRGRDQPQHFGDGTRLSIL.

J is TRBJ1-2 and V is TRBV28, with D hard to call. Trimming removed 7 bases from V and 4 bases from J, with 22 bases in between. CDR3 size: 16 residues. Per germline, CDR1 MDHEN and CDR2 SYDVKM. The CDR3 region is CASTGSVGRLIYGYTF. CDR3 nucleotides: TGTGCCAGCACCGGGAGTGTCGGAAGGTTAATCTATGGCTACACCTTC.

V gene TRBV7-9 combines with J gene TRBJ2-7; D is possibly TRBD2 (6 bases). Trimming pared 5 bases from V and 5 bases from J, leaving 13 bases between. The CDR3 is 13 residues long. Germline V gene lookup returns CDR1 SEHNR and CDR2 FQNEAQ (reference sequence). The CDR3 sequence: CASSATSFHEQYF. The CDR3 nucleotides read TGTGCCAGCAGCGCAACTAGCTTCCACGAGCAGTACTTC.

This clone appeared a single time. This chain uses TRBV10-1 with TRBJ1-4, with D uncertain. Germline loops: CDR1 WNHNN, CDR2 SYGVQD (reference sequence). The CDR3 runs to 15 residues. Trimming shortened V by 3 bases and J by 5 bases, and 13 bases separated the two germline ends. Written as DNA, the CDR3 is TGCGCCAGCAGTGACCTAGACTTGTTGAATGAAAAACTGTTTTTT. Protein sequence: CASSDLDLLNEKLFF.

V and J are TRBV11-1 and TRBJ2-7; D unclear. CDR3 length: 14 amino acids. Trimming shortened V by 5 bases and J by 6 bases, and 17 bases separated the two germline ends. CDR1 SGHAT and CDR2 FQDESV come from the germline V gene (reference sequence). CDR3 in amino acids: CASSHRTASLEQYF. The CDR3 DNA is TGTGCCAGCAGCCATCGGACGGCTTCACTCGAGCAGTACTTC.

This clone was seen a handful of times. This chain links TRBV2 with TRBJ1-5, with 7 bases lining up with TRBD1. CDR1 and CDR2 (germline): SNHLY, FYNNEI. The CDR3 contains 14 residues. J gave up 7 bases and V 4 bases, and 7 bases lay outside the gene matches. CDR3 sequence: CASSGTGVRQPQHF. In DNA form, the CDR3 reads TGTGCCAGCAGTGGAACAGGGGTCAGACAGCCCCAGCATTTT.

The chain is built from TRBV7-9 and TRBJ2-7; 8 positions agree with TRBD1. The CDR3 is 16 amino acids. V lost 5 bases and J lost 4; bases outside the gene matches: 13. From germline, CDR1 is SEHNR and CDR2 FQNEAQ (reference sequence). The CDR3 here is CASSPSDRGLLYEQYF. The CDR3 DNA follows: TGTGCCAGCAGCCCATCCGACAGGGGCCTTCTATACGAGCAGTACTTC.

The rearrangement joins TRBV21-1 to TRBJ2-1; the D segment call TRBD2 is taken from the table without a DNA check. TRBV21-1 is shown as a pseudogene. This CDR3 has 18 residues. This CDR3 is CASSKDWASGPSYNEQFF. The CDR3 DNA reads as TGTGCCAGCAGCAAAGACTGGGCTAGCGGACCCTCCTACAATGAGCAGTTCTTC.

The chain is built from TRBV12-3 or TRBV12-4 and TRBJ2-3; unclear D gene. The ends were cut back, 3 bases at V and 10 bases at J, with 11 bases in the middle. This CDR3 has 12 amino acids. The CDR3, as DNA: TGTGCCAGCAGTTTCCAGTCTCGTGCGCAGTATTTT. Translated, it gives CASSFQSRAQYF.

The V gene is TRBV6-5, the J gene TRBJ2-1; TRBD2 might be the D (6 bases). The length of the CDR3 is 16 residues. Germline V CDR1 and CDR2: MNHEY, SVGAGI. The germline V and J ends were trimmed by 4 bases and 0 bases, with 13 bases remaining between them. CDR3 nucleotide sequence: TGTGCCAGCAGTTTTTCCCACGGGAGCTCCTACAATGAGCAGTTCTTC. Its translation: CASSFSHGSSYNEQFF.

The table lists this clone with a count of one. CDR3 amino acids: CASSPRTSGITDTQYF. CDR3 bases: TGTGCCAGCAGCCCGAGGACTAGCGGGATCACAGATACGCAGTATTTT. The chain links TRBV7-6 to TRBJ2-3; 12 positions agree with TRBD2. Trimming took 5 bases from V and 2 from J; bases not matched to a gene: 5. This CDR3 has 16 residues. Germline CDR1 reads SGHVS; CDR2 reads FNYEAQ.

The chain has TRBV9 and TRBJ1-2; D uncertain. The germline V gene encodes CDR1 SGDLS and CDR2 YYNGEE. The germline V and J ends were trimmed by 4 bases and 7 bases, with 14 bases remaining between them. The CDR3 totals 13 residues. CDR3 coding DNA: TGTGCCAGCAGCCCTACCCCATCCCGTGGCTACACCTTC. This encodes CASSPTPSRGYTF.

The chain recombines TRBV27 with TRBJ2-7, with TRBD2 matching over 9 bases. The CDR3 is 15 residues long. V shed 3 bases, J shed 0 bases, and the junction held 3 bases outside the gene matches. Germline CDR1 MNHEY, CDR2 SMNVEV (reference sequence). The CDR3 DNA is TGTGCCAGCAGTTTGCGGGAGGGGAGCTCCTACGAGCAGTACTTC. Translating it yields CASSLREGSSYEQYF.

V is TRBV6-5 and J is TRBJ1-1, with D uncertain. The ends were cut back, 6 bases at V and 0 bases at J, with 8 bases in the middle. Germline loops: CDR1 MNHEY, CDR2 SVGAGI. This CDR3 has 13 residues. The CDR3 DNA sequence: TGTGCCAGCAGGATGGGAATGAACACTGAAGCTTTCTTT. This gives the protein CASRMGMNTEAFF.

The chain recombines TRBV3-1 (or the pseudogene TRBV3-2) with TRBJ2-7, with 15 bases aligning to TRBD2. Looked up from germline, CDR1 is LGHDT and CDR2 is YNNKEL (reference sequence). The length of the CDR3 is 18 residues. Trimming took 4 bases from V and 1 from J; bases not matched to a gene: 8. The CDR3 bases are TGTGCCAGCAGCCCCTCAACGGGACTAGCGGGGGGTTCCTACGAGCAGTACTTC. This sequence encodes CASSPSTGLAGGSYEQYF.